A selection of T cell receptor beta chains follows, all from one sample in a study of T cell responses to AZD1222 COVID-19 vaccine. The assay was immunoSEQ multiplex PCR, and TCRdb's table has in-frame clones only and misses some. The top ten clones hold over 1.1% of a sample with under 95,000 clones, roughly nine tenths of them seen once. The sequencing used peripheral blood, collected 28 days after the second AZD1222 dose. The receptor source for this set is an adult who received the AZD1222 COVID-19 vaccine. Both conserved end residues are part of each CDR3. A row's size may be missing; if present it is once, few, many or a size class.

clone_size: -
j_call: TRBJ2-5
v_call: TRBV5-1
cdr3_aa: CASSLAGLRSQETQYF

clone_size: -
j_call: TRBJ2-2
v_call: TRBV21-1
cdr3_aa: CASSKVLLAGGDTGELFF

clone_size: -
j_call: TRBJ2-5
v_call: TRBV5-1
cdr3_aa: CASSLVLAGQETQYF

clone_size: -
j_call: TRBJ2-1
v_call: TRBV7-6
cdr3_aa: CASSLRQGEAGHNEQFF

clone_size: -
j_call: TRBJ1-5
v_call: TRBV19
cdr3_aa: CASSIDGTANQPQHF

clone_size: -
j_call: TRBJ1-6
v_call: TRBV18
cdr3_aa: CASSPPQGLAANSPLHF

clone_size: -
j_call: TRBJ1-2
v_call: TRBV18
cdr3_aa: CASSPDRVYGYTF

clone_size: -
j_call: TRBJ1-1
v_call: TRBV4-1
cdr3_aa: CASSQELAGADTEAFF

clone_size: -
j_call: TRBJ1-5
v_call: TRBV5-1
cdr3_aa: CASSLADGGQPQHF

clone_size: -
j_call: TRBJ2-7
v_call: TRBV5-4
cdr3_aa: CASSLDGLSEQYF

clone_size: -
j_call: TRBJ1-2
v_call: TRBV7-9
cdr3_aa: CASSLARTETYGYTF

clone_size: -
j_call: TRBJ2-7
v_call: TRBV27
cdr3_aa: CASSPRDRDYEQYF

clone_size: -
j_call: TRBJ2-7
v_call: TRBV5-6
cdr3_aa: CASSLGQMLSYEQYF

clone_size: -
j_call: TRBJ1-2
v_call: TRBV4-1
cdr3_aa: CASSQSALYGYTF

clone_size: -
j_call: TRBJ2-1
v_call: TRBV7-8
cdr3_aa: CASSPRGREQFF

clone_size: -
j_call: TRBJ2-5
v_call: TRBV6-5
cdr3_aa: CASSQGGRGQETQYF

clone_size: -
j_call: TRBJ2-1
v_call: TRBV9
cdr3_aa: CASSPRQGADEQFF

clone_size: -
j_call: TRBJ1-5
v_call: TRBV2
cdr3_aa: CASSEGGQGSQPQHF

clone_size: -
j_call: TRBJ2-7
v_call: TRBV7-9
cdr3_aa: CASSQGTDGEQYF

clone_size: -
j_call: TRBJ1-6
v_call: TRBV30
cdr3_aa: CAWSPGHSVVGNSPLHF

clone_size: -
j_call: TRBJ1-1
v_call: TRBV28
cdr3_aa: CASSGGVGTEAFF

clone_size: -
j_call: TRBJ1-2
v_call: TRBV2
cdr3_aa: CASSGSRGVSGYTF

clone_size: -
j_call: TRBJ1-2
v_call: TRBV27
cdr3_aa: CASSAGTGHYGYTF

clone_size: -
j_call: TRBJ2-2
v_call: TRBV6-5
cdr3_aa: CASSYSAAWDTGELFF

clone_size: once
j_call: TRBJ2-2
v_call: TRBV2
cdr3_aa: CASSQQVPRLNTGELFF

clone_size: -
j_call: TRBJ1-1
v_call: TRBV12-3/TRBV12-4
cdr3_aa: CASSLGGNTEAFF